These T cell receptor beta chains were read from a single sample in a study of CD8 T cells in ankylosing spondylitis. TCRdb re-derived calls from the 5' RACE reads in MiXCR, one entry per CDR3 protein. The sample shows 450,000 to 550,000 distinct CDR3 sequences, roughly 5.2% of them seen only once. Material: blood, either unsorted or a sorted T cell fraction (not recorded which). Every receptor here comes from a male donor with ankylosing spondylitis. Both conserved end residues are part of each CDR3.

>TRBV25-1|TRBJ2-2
CASSDGLAGANTGELFF
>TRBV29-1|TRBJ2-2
CSAGTKNTGELFF
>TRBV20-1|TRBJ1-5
CSASPTGGGQPQHF
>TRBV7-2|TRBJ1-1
CASSLGTANTEAFF
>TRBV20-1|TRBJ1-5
CSARDGRQDVNQPQHF
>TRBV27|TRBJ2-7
CASSGGRFNEQYF
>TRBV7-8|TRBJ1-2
CASSPREGTGVNYGYTF
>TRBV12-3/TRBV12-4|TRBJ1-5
CASSRGTGANSNQPQHF
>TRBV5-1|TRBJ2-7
CASSLVREPASYEQYF
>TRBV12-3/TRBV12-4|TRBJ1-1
CASSAGQGAENTEAFF
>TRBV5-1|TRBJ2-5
CASSLIGFQETQYF
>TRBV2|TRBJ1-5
CASSVHLGSNQPQHF
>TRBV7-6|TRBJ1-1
CASSRQGMNTEAFF
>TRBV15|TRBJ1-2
CATSRGDRDYGYTF
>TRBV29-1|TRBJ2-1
CSAGEWQLYNEQFF
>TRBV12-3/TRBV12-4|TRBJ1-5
CASSLRGTGNQPQHF
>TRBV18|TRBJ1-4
CASSPYRWDPATNEKLFF
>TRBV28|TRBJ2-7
CASISTSGGYEQYF
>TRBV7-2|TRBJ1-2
CASSLGPINYGYTF
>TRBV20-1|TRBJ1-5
CSAGGDRKNQPQHF
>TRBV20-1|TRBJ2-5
CSASASGRHWQETQYF
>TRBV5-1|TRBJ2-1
CASSPLAGAYNEQFF
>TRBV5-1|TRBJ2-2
CASSLRRWSVEDTGELFF
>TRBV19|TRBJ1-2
CASSTGLDYGYTF
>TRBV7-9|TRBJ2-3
CASSLRQGGTDTQYF
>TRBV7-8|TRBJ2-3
CASSPSTRGTDTQYF
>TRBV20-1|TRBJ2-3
CSARIAGVADTQYF
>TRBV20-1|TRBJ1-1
CSAREGTITEAFF
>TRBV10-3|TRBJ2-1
CAISASTSYNEQFF
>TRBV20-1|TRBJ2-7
CSVGESSYEQYF
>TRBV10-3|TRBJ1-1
CAISESGTRAFF
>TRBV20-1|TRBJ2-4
CSAREVAGNIQYF
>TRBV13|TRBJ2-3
CASSLKGGRADTQYF
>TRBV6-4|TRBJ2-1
CASSDSSTVAGSSYNEQFF
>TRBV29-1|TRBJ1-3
CSVRGGPSGNTIYF
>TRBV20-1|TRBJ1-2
CSAPGTNYGYTF
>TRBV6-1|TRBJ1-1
CASSNNQGGTFF
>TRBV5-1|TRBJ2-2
CASSSTGVAGELFF
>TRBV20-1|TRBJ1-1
CSASQGAGNTEAFF
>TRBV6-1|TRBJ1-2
CASSEGSGLDGYTF
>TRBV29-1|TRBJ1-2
CSVTVGGLGYGYTF
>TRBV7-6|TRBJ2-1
CASSLGTGGSREQFF
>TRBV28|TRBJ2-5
CASTPFWGYQETQYF
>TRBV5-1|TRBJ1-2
CASSPQGGVYGYTF
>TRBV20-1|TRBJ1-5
CSATRQLNQPQHF
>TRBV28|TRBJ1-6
CASSLNRGGGSPLHF
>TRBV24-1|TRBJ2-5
CATSDPRGAGAQETQYF
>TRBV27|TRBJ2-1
CASTLTLGAKMNEQFF
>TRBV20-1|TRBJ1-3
CSARGRYEPGGNTIYF
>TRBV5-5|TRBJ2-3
CASSRDRTSTDTQYF
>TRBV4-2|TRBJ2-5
CASGPGLEETQYF
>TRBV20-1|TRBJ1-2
CSAPPWYGYTF
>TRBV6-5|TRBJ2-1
CASSYSRHNEQFF
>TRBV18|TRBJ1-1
CASSPVGPSNTEAFF
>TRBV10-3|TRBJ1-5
CATSDRGIQPQHF
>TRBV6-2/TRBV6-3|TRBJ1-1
CASSYSLDTGRTEAFF
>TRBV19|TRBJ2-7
CASSPGQVSYEQYF
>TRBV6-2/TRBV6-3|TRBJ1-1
CASSLGTAQLNTEAFF
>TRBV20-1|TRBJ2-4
CSAQVGDIQYF
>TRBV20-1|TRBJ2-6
CSASGTAEGNVLTF